The clone carrying this T cell receptor (beta chain) came up many times. The antigen is undetermined. This sample is drawn from a study of CD8+CD57+ T cells in acquired aplastic anemia. The overall study: Quantities of DNA derived from sorted CD4+ and CD8+ cells averaged around 3 ug. About 10 million reads were obtained on average for healthy donor CD4+ cells. General study findings and limits: It was found that 25 to 35 CD8+ CDR3 sequences were shared between patients and controls.

Genomic DNA templated the TCR beta VDJ and CDR3 profiling. TCRdb re-called the reads through MiXCR, storing one row per CDR3 protein. The table lists fewer than 200,000 distinct CDR3 sequences, roughly 47% of them singletons. V lost 11 bases to trimming and J lost 0 bases, with 18 bases between them. This CDR3 spans 15 amino acids. The V gene's germline CDR1 is MGHDK and CDR2 SYGVNS. The sample comprised sorted CD4+, CD8+, or CD8+CD57+ T cells (not recorded which) from PBMCs. The receptor comes from a human donor in good health. V is TRBV25-1 and J is TRBJ2-3; possible D gene TRBD2, 6 bases. The CDR3 sequence: CASVEGGTSTDTQYF. DNA for the CDR3: TGTGCCTCAGTGGAGGGTGGGACTAGCACAGATACGCAGTATTTT. Combining the CDR3 with reference TRBV25-1 and TRBJ2-3 gives the whole variable domain EADIYQTPRYLVIGTGKKITLECSQTMGHDKMYWYQQDPGMELHLIHYSYGVNSTEKGDLSSESTVSRIRTEHFPLTLESARPSHTSQYLCASVEGGTSTDTQYFGPGTRLTVL.